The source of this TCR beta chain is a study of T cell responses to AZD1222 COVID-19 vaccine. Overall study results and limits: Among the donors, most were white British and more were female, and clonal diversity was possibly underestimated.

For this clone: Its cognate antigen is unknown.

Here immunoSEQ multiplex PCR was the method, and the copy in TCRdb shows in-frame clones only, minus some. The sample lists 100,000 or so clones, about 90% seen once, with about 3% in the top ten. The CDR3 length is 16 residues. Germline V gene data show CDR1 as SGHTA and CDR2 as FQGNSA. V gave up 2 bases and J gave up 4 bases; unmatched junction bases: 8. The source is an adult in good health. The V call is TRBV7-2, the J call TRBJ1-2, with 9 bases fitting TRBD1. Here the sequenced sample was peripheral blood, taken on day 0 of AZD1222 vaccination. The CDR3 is CASSLFPGQGGYGYTF. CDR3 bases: TGTGCCAGCAGCTTATTCCCGGGACAGGGCGGCTATGGCTACACCTTC.